The sequence of this TCR beta chain was determined in a study of CD8 T cells in ankylosing spondylitis. This clonotype was seen many times. Its antigen is unknown. From the 5' RACE reads, TCRdb called clonotypes with MiXCR, one entry per CDR3 protein. The sample holds fewer than 450,000 distinct CDR3 sequences, 17% seen once. Study-wide points: Several highly homologous variants formed a TCR beta motif that appeared characteristic of ankylosing spondylitis blood. Some motif variants had been reported before (in reactive arthritis synovial fluid and blood). Matched ankylosing spondylitis synovial fluid reportedly showed significant enrichment of disease-linked clones.

Germline CDR1 and CDR2: SGHRS and YFSETQ. Trimming removed 5 bases at V and 4 bases at J, with 13 bases between. This CDR3 is built from 14 residues. V and J are TRBV5-1 and TRBJ2-1; D tentatively fits TRBD1 or TRBD2 (5 bases each). The specimen sequenced was blood, either unsorted or a sorted T cell fraction (not recorded which). This clonotype was sampled from a male donor with ankylosing spondylitis. Written as DNA, the CDR3 is TGCGCCAGCAGAGTTGGGGGTTTTTACAATGAGCAGTTCTTC. This translates into CASRVGGFYNEQFF.